This T cell receptor (beta chain) is drawn from a study of blood T cell repertoires in COVID-19. Whole-study context: T cells, B-cell-depleted T cells, or PBMCs provided the cDNA or gDNA that served as material.

The CDR3 totals 16 residues. Germline CDR1 and CDR2: KGHSH and LQKENI. V was clipped by 4 bases and J by 2 bases, with 15 bases between them. As handled by the study authors: Using reference gene primer amplification, nucleated cell counts were estimated. Using immunoSEQ multiplex PCR, the repertoire was profiled, and TCRdb retains in-frame clones only, with some absent. The DNA gave D and trimming, while V, J and clone size come from that table. In the table there are hundreds of thousands of clones, 87% of which are singletons. In terms of age and location, participants ranged from about 18 to 89 years and lived in 24 US areas.

The receptor was derived from a woman aged 40-49 years who had recovered from COVID-19. This sequence joins TRBV18 and TRBJ1-5, with D possibly being TRBD1 (5 bases). Sequencing used PBMCs or T cells enriched from blood (not recorded which). The CDR3 DNA is TGTGCCAGCTCACTGGACACCTGGGGTGGCAATCAGCCCCAGCATTTT. Its protein is CASSLDTWGGNQPQHF. Looking up the rest from reference TRBV18 and TRBJ1-5 gives the full variable domain: NAGVMQNPRHLVRRRGQEARLRCSPMKGHSHVYWYRQLPEEGLKFMVYLQKENIIDESGMPKERFSAEFPKEGPSILRIQQVVRGDSAAYFCASSLDTWGGNQPQHFGDGTRLSIL.